The clone carrying this T cell receptor (beta chain) was observed once. This sample is part of a study of shared clonotypes between healthy human individuals. Some clones are missing from TCRdb's copy, which holds only in-frame ones; the method was immunoSEQ multiplex PCR. The table records over 2 million clones, less than 95% of them present only once. This CDR3 is built from 16 residues. Germline values: CDR1 SGHDT, CDR2 YYEEEE. V lost 1 base to trimming and J lost 1 base, with 14 bases between them. Sequencing was performed on naive CD4+ T cells from PBMCs. Subset in this sample: CD45RA+ positively selected. The chain recombines TRBV5-6 with TRBJ1-2, with unresolved D. The sequence was collected from a man younger than 35 in good health. Some clones in this sample may be carry-over from other donors' samples. CDR3 coding DNA: TGTGCCAGCAGCTTGATCCAAACAGAGAGTAACTATGGCTACACCTTC. Encoded protein: CASSLIQTESNYGYTF.